This TCR beta chain stems from a study of shared clonotypes between healthy human individuals. Findings of the study overall: Sample collection involved blood only; tissue repertoires are likely different.

As to this clone: As yet, its antigen is unknown.

Researchers partitioned CD4+ cells into CD45RA+ naive and CD45RA-negative memory subsets. Genomic DNA from each subset was divided evenly over several immunoSEQ plates. Clones were read by immunoSEQ multiplex PCR, and TCRdb kept only the in-frame ones, dropping some. The table records roughly 1,500,000 clones, around 98% of them present only once. Trimming removed 0 bases from V and 3 bases from J, with 9 bases in between. Germline CDR1 SGHNT, CDR2 YYREEE (reference sequence). This CDR3 spans 14 amino acids. This receptor was identified in a man between 25 and 39 years old in good health. The chain combines TRBV5-4 with TRBJ2-5; D unclear. The specimen was naive CD4+ T cells sorted from blood. Indicated subset: CD45RA+ positively selected. The CDR3 nucleotides are TGTGCCAGCAGCTTGGGTAGGACCAAAGAGACCCAGTACTTC. This gives the protein CASSLGRTKETQYF. The variable domain in full, with the rest retrieved from reference TRBV5-4 and TRBJ2-5, is ETGVTQSPTHLIKTRGQQVTLRCSSQSGHNTVSWYQQALGQGPQFIFQYYREEENGRGNFPPRFSGLQFPNYSSELNVNALELDDSALYLCASSLGRTKETQYFGPGTRLLVL.